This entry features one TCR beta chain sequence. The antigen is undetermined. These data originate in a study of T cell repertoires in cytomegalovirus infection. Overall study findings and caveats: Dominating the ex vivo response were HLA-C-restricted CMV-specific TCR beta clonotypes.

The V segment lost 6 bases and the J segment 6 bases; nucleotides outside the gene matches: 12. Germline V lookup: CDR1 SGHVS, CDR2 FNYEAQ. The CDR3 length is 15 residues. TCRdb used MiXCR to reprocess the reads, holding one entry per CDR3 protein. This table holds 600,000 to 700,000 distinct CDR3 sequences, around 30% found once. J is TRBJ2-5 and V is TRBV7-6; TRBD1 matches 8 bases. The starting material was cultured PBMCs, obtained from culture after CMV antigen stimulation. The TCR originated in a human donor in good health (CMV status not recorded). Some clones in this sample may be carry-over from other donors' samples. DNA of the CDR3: TGTGCCAGCAGGGCCAACCGGGACAGGATGCAGACCCAGTACTTC. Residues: CASRANRDRMQTQYF.